This TCR beta chain was recorded in a study of Graves' ophthalmopathy and Graves' hyperthyroidism. General observations from the study: In blood appeared most of the expanded thyroid clonotypes whose frequency exceeded 0.001.

This clonotype was recorded at least ten times. Its antigen is not identified. Germline V lookup: CDR1 SGHRS, CDR2 YFSETQ. V shed 3 bases and J shed 0 bases, with 12 bases lying between them. CDR3 length equals 15 residues. Investigators amplified TCR beta CDR3 regions from RNA transcripts. Second-round multiplex PCR came after first-round RT-PCR with HTBI primers. A single record per CDR3 protein comes from TCRdb applying MiXCR to the multiplex PCR reads. The data show about 220,000 distinct CDR3 sequences, 20% to 25% seen once. The TCR sequence derives from a woman in her 50s with Graves' ophthalmopathy. The specimen sequenced was peripheral blood. The chain couples TRBV5-1 to TRBJ1-1; D gene uncertain. CDR3 sequence: CASSWSGSMNTEAFF. For the CDR3, the DNA is TGCGCCAGCAGCTGGTCAGGTAGCATGAACACTGAAGCTTTCTTT. Looking up the rest from reference TRBV5-1 and TRBJ1-1 gives the full variable domain: KAGVTQTPRYLIKTRGQQVTLSCSPISGHRSVSWYQQTPGQGLQFLFEYFSETQRNKGNFPGRFSGRQFSNSRSEMNVSTLELGDSALYLCASSWSGSMNTEAFFGQGTRLTVV.